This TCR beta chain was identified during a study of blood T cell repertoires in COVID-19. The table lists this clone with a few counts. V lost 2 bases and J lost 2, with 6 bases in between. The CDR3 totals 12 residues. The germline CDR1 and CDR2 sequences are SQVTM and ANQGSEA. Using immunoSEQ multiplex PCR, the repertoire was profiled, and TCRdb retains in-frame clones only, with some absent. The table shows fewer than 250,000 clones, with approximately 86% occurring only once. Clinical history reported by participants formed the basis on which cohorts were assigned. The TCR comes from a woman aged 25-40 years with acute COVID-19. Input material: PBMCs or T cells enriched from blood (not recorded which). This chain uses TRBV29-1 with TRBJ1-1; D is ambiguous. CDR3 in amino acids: CSVELGNTEAFF. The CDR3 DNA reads TGCAGCGTTGAACTAGGCAACACTGAAGCTTTCTTT.